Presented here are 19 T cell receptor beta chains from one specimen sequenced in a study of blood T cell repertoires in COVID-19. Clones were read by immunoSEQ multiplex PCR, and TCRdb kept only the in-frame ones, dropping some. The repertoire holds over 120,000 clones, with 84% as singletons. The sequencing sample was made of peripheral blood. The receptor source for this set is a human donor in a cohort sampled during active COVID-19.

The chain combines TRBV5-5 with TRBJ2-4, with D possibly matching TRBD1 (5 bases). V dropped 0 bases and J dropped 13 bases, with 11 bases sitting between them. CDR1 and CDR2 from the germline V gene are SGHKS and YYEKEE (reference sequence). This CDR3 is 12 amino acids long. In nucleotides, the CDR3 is TGTGCCAGCAGCTTGGAGCAGGGCCGGCAGTACTTC. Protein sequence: CASSLEQGRQYF.

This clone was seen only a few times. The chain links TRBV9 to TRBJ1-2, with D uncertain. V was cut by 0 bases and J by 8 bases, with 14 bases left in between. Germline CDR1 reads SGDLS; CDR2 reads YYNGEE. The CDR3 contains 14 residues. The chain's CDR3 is CASSVDYSLHGYTF. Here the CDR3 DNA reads TGTGCCAGCAGCGTAGATTACAGTTTGCACGGCTACACCTTC.

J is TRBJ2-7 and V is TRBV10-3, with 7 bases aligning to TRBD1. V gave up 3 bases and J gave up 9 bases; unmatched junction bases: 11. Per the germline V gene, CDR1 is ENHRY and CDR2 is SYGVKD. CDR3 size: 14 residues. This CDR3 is CAISDSQIGGRQYF. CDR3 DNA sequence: TGTGCCATCAGTGACTCCCAGATAGGGGGCCGGCAGTACTTC.

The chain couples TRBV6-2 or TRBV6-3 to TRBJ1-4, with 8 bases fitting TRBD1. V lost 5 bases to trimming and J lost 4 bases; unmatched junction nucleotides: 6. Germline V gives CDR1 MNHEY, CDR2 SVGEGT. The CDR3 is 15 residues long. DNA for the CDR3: TGTGCCAGCAGTGACCGACAGGGGTATAATGAAAAACTGTTTTTT. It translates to CASSDRQGYNEKLFF.

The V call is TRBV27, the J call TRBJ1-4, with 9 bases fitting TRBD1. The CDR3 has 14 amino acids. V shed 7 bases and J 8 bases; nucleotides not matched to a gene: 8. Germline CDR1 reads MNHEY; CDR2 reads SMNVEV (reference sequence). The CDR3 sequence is CASKNGQGREKLFF. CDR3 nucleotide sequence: TGTGCCAGCAAAAATGGACAGGGGAGAGAAAAACTGTTTTTT.

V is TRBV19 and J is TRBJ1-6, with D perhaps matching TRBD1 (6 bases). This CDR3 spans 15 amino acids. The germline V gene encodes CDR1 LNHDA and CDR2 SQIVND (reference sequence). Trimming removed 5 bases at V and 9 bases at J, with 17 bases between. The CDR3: CASSPQGLYLSPLHF. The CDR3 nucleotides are TGTGCCAGTAGTCCACAGGGATTGTACCTTTCACCCCTCCACTTT.

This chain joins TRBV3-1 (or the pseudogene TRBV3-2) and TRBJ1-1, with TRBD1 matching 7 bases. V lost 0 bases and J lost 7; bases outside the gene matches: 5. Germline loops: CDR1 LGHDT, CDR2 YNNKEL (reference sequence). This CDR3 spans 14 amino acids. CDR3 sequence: CASSQDSDRREAFF. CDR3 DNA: TGTGCCAGCAGCCAAGATTCGGACAGGCGTGAAGCTTTCTTT.

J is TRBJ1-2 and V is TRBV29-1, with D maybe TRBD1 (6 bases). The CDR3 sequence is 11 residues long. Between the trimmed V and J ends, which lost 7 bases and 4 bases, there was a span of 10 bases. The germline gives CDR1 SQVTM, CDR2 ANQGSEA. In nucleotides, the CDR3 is TGCAGCGCCGCGGACAGCTATGGCTACACCTTC. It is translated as CSAADSYGYTF.

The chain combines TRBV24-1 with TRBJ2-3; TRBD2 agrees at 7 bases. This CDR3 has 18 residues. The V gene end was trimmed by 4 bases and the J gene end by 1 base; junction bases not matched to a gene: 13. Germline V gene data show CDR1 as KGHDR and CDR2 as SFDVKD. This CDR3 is CATSDPSTLAEGTDTQYF. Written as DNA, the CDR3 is TGTGCCACCAGTGACCCATCAACTCTAGCGGAAGGCACAGATACGCAGTATTTT.

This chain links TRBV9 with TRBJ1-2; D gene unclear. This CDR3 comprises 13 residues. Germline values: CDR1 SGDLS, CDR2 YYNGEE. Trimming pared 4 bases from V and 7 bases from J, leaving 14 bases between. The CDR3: CASSSAGKSGYTF. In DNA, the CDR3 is TGTGCCAGCAGCTCTGCGGGGAAATCTGGCTACACCTTC.

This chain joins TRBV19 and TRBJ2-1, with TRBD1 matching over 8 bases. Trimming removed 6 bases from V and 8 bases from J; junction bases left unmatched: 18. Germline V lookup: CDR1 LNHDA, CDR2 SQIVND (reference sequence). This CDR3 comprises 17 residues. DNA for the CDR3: TGTGCCAGTAGAACCGCGACCGACAGGGGCTATGGGTATGAGCAGTTCTTC. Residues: CASRTATDRGYGYEQFF.

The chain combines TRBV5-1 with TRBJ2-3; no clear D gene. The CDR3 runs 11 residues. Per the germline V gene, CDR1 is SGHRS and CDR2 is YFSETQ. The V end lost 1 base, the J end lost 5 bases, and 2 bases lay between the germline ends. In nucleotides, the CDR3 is TGCGCCAGCAGCTTGCAAGATACGCAGTATTTT. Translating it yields CASSLQDTQYF.

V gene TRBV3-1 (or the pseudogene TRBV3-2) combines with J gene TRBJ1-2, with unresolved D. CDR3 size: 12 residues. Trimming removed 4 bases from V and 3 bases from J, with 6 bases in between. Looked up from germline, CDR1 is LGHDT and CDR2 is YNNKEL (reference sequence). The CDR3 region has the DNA TGTGCCAGCAGCCGGCAGGACTATGGCTACACCTTC. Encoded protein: CASSRQDYGYTF.

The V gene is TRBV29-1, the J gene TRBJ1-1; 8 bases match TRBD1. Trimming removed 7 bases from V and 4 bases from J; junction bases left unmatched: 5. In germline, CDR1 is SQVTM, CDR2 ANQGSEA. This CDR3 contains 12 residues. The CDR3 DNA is TGCAGCGCCGACAGGGGCTCCACTGAAGCTTTCTTT. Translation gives CSADRGSTEAFF.

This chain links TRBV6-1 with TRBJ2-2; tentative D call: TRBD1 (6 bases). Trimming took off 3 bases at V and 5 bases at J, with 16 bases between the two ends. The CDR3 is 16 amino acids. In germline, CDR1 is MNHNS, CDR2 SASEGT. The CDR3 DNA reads TGTGCCAGCAGTGACGCTCGCAGGGGATGGACCGGGGAGCTGTTTTTT. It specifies CASSDARRGWTGELFF.

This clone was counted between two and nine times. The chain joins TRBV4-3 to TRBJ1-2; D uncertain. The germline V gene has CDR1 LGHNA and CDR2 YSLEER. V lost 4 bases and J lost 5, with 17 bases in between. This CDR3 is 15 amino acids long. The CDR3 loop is CASSPGREASYGYTF. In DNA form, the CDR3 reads TGCGCCAGCAGCCCCGGGAGGGAGGCTTCATATGGCTACACCTTC.

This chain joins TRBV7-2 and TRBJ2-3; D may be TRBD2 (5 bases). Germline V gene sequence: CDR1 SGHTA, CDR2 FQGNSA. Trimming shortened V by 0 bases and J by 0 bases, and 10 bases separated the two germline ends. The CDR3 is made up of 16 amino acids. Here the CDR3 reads CASSLAGRGSTDTQYF. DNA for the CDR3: TGTGCCAGCAGCTTAGCGGGCCGGGGTAGCACAGATACGCAGTATTTT.

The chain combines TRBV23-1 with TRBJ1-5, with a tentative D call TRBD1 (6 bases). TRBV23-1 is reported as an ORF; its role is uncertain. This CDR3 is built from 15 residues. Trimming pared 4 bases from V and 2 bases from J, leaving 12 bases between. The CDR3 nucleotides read TGCGCCAGCAGTCCCGAGGGGGTCGGCAATCAGCCCCAGCATTTT. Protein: CASSPEGVGNQPQHF.

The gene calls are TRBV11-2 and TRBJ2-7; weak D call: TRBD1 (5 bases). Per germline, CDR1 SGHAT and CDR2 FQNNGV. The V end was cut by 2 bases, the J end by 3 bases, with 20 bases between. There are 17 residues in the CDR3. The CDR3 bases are TGTGCCAGCAGCTTATCACAATCGGCCCGGACACACTACGAGCAGTACTTC. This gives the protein CASSLSQSARTHYEQYF.